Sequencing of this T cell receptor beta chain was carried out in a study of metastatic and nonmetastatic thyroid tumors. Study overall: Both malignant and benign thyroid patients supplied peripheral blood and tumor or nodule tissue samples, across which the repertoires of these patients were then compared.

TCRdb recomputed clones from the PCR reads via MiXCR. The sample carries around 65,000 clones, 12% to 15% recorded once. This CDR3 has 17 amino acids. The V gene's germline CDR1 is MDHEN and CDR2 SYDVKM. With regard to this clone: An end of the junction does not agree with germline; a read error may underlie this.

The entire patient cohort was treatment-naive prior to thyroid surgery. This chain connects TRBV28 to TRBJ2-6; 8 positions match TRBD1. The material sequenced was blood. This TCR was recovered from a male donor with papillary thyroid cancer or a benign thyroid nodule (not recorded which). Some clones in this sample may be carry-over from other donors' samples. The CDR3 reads CASSLMQGASGANVLTF. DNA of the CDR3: TGTGCCAGCAGTTTAATGCAGGGGGCGAGTGGGGCAAACGTCCTGACTTTC.